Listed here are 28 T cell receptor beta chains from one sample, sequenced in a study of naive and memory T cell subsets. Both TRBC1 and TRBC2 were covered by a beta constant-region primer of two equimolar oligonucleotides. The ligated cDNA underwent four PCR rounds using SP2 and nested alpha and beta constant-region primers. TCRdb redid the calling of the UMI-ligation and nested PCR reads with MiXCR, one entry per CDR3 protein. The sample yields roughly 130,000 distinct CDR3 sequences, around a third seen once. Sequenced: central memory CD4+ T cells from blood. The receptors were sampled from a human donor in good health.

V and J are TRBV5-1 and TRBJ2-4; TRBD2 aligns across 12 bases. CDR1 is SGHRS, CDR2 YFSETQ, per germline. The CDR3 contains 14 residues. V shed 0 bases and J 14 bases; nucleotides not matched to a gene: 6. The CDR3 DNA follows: TGCGCCAGCAGCTTGGGACTAGCGGGAGCTTACGAGTACTTC. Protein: CASSLGLAGAYEYF. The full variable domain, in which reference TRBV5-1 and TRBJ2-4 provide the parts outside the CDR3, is KAGVTQTPRYLIKTRGQQVTLSCSPISGHRSVSWYQQTPGQGLQFLFEYFSETQRNKGNFPGRFSGRQFSNSRSEMNVSTLELGDSALYLCASSLGLAGAYEYFGAGTRLSVL.

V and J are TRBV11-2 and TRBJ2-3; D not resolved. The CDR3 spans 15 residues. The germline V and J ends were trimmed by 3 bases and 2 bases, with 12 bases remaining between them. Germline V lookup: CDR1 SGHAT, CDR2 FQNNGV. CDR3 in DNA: TGTGCCAGCAGCTTCTCAGCGATCCTCACAGATACGCAGTATTTT. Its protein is CASSFSAILTDTQYF.

The CDR3 DNA reads TGTGCCACGACTGTTCGGACTGAAGCTTTCTTT. Protein product: CATTVRTEAFF. The chain couples TRBV11-2 to TRBJ1-1; D not certain. V shed 10 bases and J shed 5 bases, with 11 bases lying between them. The CDR3 has 11 residues. Germline lookup yields CDR1 SGHAT and CDR2 FQNNGV.

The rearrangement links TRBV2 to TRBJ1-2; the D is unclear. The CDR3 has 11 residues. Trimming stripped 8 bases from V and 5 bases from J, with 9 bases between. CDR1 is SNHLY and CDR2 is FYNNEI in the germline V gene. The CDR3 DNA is TGTGCCAGCGGGGATCGATATGGCTACACCTTC. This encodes CASGDRYGYTF.

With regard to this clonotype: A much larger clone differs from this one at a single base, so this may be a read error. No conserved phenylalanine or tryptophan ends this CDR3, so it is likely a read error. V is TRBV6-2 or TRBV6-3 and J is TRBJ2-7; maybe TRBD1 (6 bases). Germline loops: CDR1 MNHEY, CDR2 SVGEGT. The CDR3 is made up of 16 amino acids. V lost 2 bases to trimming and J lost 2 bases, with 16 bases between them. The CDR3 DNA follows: TGTGCCAGCAGTTACATATCCGGGACACCAACCTACGAGCAGTACCTC. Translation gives CASSYISGTPTYEQYL.

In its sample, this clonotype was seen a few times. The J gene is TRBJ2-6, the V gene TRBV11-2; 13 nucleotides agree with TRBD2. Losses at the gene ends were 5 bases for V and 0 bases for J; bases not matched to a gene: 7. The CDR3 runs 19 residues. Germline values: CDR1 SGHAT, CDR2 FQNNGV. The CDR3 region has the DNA TGTGCCAGCAGCGGTCCGGGACTAGCGGGACCCTCTGGGGCCAACGTCCTGACTTTC. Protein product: CASSGPGLAGPSGANVLTF.

The CDR3 nucleotides read TGCAGTGCTAGGGACGCGGGAGGGCAAGATAGGGAGCTGTTTTTT. This codes for CSARDAGGQDRELFF. The chain employs TRBV20-1 and TRBJ2-2; 9 nucleotides match TRBD2. With V trimmed by 3 bases and J by 9 bases, 11 bases remained unmatched. The CDR3 runs 15 residues. Germline CDR1 and CDR2: DFQATT and SNEGSKA (reference sequence).

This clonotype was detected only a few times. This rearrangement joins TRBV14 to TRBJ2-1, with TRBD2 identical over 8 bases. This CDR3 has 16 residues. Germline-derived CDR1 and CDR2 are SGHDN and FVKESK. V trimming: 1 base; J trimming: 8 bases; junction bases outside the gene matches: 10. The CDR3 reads CASSQVRASGRDEQFF. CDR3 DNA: TGTGCCAGCAGCCAAGTGAGGGCTAGCGGGCGGGATGAGCAGTTCTTC.

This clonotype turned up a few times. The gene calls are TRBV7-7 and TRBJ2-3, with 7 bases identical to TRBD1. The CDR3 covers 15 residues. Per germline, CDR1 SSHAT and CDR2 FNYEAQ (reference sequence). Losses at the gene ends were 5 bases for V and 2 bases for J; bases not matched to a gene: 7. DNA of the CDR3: TGTGCCAGCAGCAAAACGGGACAGCACACAGATACGCAGTATTTT. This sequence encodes CASSKTGQHTDTQYF.

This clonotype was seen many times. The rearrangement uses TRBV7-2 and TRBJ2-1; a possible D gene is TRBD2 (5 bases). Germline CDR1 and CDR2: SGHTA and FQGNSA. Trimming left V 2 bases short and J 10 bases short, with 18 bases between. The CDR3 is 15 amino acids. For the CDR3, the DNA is TGTGCCAGCAGCTTATGGGCGGGTGGCGTGACGGAGCAGTTCTTC. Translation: CASSLWAGGVTEQFF.

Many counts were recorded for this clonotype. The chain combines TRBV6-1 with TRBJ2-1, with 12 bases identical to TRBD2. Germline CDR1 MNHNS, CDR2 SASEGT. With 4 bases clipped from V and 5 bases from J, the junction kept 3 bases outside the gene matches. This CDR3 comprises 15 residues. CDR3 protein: CASSGGLAGNNEQFF. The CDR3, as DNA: TGTGCCAGCAGTGGTGGACTAGCGGGAAACAATGAGCAGTTCTTC.

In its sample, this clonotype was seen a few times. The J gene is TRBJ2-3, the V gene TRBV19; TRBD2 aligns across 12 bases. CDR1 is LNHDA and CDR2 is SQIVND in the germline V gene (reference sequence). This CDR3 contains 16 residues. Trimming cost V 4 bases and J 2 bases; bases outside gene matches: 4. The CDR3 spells CASSTTSGRPTDTQYF. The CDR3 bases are TGTGCCAGTAGTACGACTAGCGGGAGACCCACAGATACGCAGTATTTT.

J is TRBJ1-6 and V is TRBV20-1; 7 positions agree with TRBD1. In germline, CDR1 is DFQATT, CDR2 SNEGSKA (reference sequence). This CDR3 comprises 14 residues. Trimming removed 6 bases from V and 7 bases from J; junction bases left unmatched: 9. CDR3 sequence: CSANQDRKNSPLHF. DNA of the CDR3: TGCAGTGCGAATCAGGACAGGAAAAATTCACCCCTCCACTTT.

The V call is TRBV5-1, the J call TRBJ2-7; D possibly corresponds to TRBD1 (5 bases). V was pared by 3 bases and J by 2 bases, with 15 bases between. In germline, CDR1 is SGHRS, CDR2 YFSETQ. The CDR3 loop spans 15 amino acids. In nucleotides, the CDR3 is TGCGCCAGCAGCTCCCGCATAGGGGTCCCCTACGAGCAGTACTTC. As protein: CASSSRIGVPYEQYF.

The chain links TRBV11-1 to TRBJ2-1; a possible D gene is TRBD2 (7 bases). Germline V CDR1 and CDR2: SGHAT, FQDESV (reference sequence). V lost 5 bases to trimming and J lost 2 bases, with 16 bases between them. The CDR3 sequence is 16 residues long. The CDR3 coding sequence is TGTGCCAGCAGCCCCAGACGGGGGGCCACCTACAATGAGCAGTTCTTC. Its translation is CASSPRRGATYNEQFF.

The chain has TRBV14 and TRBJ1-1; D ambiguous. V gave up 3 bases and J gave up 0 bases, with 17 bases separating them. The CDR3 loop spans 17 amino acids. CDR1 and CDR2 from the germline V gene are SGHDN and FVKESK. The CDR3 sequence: CASSHPGRAAVNTEAFF. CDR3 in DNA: TGTGCCAGCAGCCACCCAGGAAGAGCAGCGGTGAACACTGAAGCTTTCTTT.

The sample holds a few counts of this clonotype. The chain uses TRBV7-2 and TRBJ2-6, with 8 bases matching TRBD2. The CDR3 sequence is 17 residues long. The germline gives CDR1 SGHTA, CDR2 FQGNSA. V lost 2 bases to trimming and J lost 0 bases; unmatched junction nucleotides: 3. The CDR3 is CASSLTSGFSGANVLTF. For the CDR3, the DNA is TGTGCCAGCAGCTTAACTAGCGGATTCTCTGGGGCCAACGTCCTGACTTTC.

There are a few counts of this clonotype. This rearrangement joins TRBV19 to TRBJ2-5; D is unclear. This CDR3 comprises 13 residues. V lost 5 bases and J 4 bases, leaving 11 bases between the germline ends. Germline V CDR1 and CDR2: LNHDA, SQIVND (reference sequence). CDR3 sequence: CASSPQERETQYF. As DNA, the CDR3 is TGTGCCAGTAGTCCTCAGGAGCGAGAGACCCAGTACTTC. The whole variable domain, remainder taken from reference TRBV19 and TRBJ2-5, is DGGITQSPKYLFRKEGQNVTLSCEQNLNHDAMYWYRQDPGQGLRLIYYSQIVNDFQKGDIAEGYSVSREKKESFPLTVTSAQKNPTAFYLCASSPQERETQYFGPGTRLLVL.

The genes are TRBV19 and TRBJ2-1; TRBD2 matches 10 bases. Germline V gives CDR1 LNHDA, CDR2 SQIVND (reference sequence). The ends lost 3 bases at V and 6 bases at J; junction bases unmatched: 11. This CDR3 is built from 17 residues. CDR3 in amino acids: CASSIRSGRALGNEQFF. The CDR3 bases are TGTGCCAGTAGTATCCGAAGCGGGAGGGCCTTAGGCAATGAGCAGTTCTTC. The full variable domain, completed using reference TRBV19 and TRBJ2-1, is DGGITQSPKYLFRKEGQNVTLSCEQNLNHDAMYWYRQDPGQGLRLIYYSQIVNDFQKGDIAEGYSVSREKKESFPLTVTSAQKNPTAFYLCASSIRSGRALGNEQFFGPGTRLTVL.

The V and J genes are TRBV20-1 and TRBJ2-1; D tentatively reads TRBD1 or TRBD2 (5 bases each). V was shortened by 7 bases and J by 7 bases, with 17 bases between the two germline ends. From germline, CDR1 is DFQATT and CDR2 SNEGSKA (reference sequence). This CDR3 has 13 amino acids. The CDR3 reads CSGLTGTVNEQFF. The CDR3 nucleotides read TGCAGTGGCCTGACCGGGACCGTGAATGAGCAGTTCTTC.

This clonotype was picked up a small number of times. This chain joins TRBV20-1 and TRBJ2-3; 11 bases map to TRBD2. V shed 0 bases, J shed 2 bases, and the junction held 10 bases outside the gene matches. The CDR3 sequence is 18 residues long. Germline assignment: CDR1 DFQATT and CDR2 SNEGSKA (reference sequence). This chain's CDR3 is CSARDLTSGNRATDTQYF. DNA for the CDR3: TGCAGTGCTAGAGATCTGACTAGCGGGAATCGGGCCACAGATACGCAGTATTTT.

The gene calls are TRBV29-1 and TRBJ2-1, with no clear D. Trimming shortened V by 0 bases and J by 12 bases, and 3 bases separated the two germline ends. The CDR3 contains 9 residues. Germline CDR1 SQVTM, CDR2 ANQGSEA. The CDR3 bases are TGCAGCGTTGAAGAAGGGCAGTTCTTC. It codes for CSVEEGQFF.

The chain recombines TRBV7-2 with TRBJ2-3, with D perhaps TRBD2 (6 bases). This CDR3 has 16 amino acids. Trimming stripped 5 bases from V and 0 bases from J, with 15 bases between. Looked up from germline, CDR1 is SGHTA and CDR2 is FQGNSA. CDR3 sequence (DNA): TGTGCCAGCAGCCTTAGCGGAGGAACTAGCACAGATACGCAGTATTTT. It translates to CASSLSGGTSTDTQYF.

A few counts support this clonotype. The CDR3 spells CASRYTTSGRVNEQFF. The DNA for the CDR3 is TGTGCCAGCAGGTACACGACTAGCGGGAGAGTCAATGAGCAGTTCTTC. The chain uses TRBV7-2 and TRBJ2-1; 12 positions agree with TRBD2. Trimming removed 6 bases from V and 6 bases from J; junction bases left unmatched: 9. In germline, CDR1 is SGHTA, CDR2 FQGNSA. The CDR3 covers 16 residues.

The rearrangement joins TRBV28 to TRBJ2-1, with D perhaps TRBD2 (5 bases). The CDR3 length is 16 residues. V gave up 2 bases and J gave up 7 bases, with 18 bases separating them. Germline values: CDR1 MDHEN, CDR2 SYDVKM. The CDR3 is CASSLGEGRPGNEQFF. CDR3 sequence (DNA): TGTGCCAGCAGTTTAGGTGAGGGCAGGCCGGGAAATGAGCAGTTCTTC.

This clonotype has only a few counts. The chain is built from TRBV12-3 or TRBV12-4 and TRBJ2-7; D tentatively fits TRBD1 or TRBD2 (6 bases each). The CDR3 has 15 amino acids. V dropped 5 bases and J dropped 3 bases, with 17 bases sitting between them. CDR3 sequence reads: CASSIGGLGGYEQYF. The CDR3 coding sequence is TGTGCCAGCAGTATAGGGGGACTCGGGGGCTACGAGCAGTACTTC.

The CDR3 DNA reads as TGTGCCAGTAGCCCCGGACAGGGGACCGCTGGGGCCAACGTCCTGACTTTC. Protein sequence: CASSPGQGTAGANVLTF. The chain joins TRBV19 to TRBJ2-6; 9 positions match TRBD1. CDR1 and CDR2 (germline): LNHDA, SQIVND (reference sequence). V shed 6 bases and J 2 bases; nucleotides not matched to a gene: 8. The CDR3 runs to 17 residues.

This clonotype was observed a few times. The CDR3 DNA is TGTGCCAGCAGGGAAACTAGCGGGAGGTACAATGAGCAGTTCTTC. Amino acid sequence: CASRETSGRYNEQFF. J is TRBJ2-1 and V is TRBV6-1; 12 nucleotides match TRBD2. Germline V gene lookup returns CDR1 MNHNS and CDR2 SASEGT. The CDR3 loop spans 15 amino acids. Unmatched junction bases numbered 4, after V lost 6 bases and J lost 4 bases.